This T cell receptor (beta chain) was recovered during a study of shared clonotypes between healthy human individuals. Each subset's genomic DNA was shared equally among a number of immunoSEQ plates. The data were produced by immunoSEQ multiplex PCR, yet TCRdb's version contains in-frame clones alone and is incomplete. The sample carries approximately 2,300,000 clones, around 90% recorded once. V was clipped by 5 bases and J by 6 bases, with 14 bases between them. Per germline, CDR1 MNHEY and CDR2 SVGAGI. The CDR3 consists of 14 residues. Study-level results: Some naive CD4 clonotypes, around 5%, turned up in common across a handful of donors. Clonotype sharing across donors was expected to vary with sequencing depth.

In regard to this clone: Its antigen is currently unknown.

This receptor was obtained from a man younger than 35 in good health. Some clones in this sample may be carry-over from other donors' samples. The sequencing sample was made of naive CD4+ T cells from PBMCs. Subset meaning: CD45RA+ positively selected. This sequence joins TRBV6-5 and TRBJ1-5; weak D call: TRBD1 (6 bases). CDR3 in amino acids: CASSGRTDLQPQHF. The CDR3 bases are TGTGCCAGCAGTGGTCGGACAGACCTTCAGCCCCAGCATTTT.